The clone carrying this T cell receptor (beta chain) has more than one count but fewer than ten. Its antigen remains unidentified. The study sampled nominally healthy donors, though unrecorded immune exposures were likely. The V and J ends lost 3 bases and 4 bases respectively, with 18 bases between them. Germline V gives CDR1 MNHEY, CDR2 SMNVEV (reference sequence). This CDR3 has 16 amino acids. These data come from a study of cytomegalovirus exposure and HLA in healthy donors. General study points: DRB1 showed the most TCR associations and HLA-C the fewest in a later analysis, as rates varied by HLA locus. Later work found most CMV-associated TCR beta chains apparently HLA-restricted.

In the PCR, 60 Vbeta and 13 Jbeta primers were used. How the authors handled the data: As a later analysis found, there were approximately 80 million unique TCR beta chains, of which around 10 million were shared. Produced via immunoSEQ multiplex PCR; TCRdb's table is partial and in-frame only. Clone size and the V and J calls come from that table; the DNA yielded D and trimming. The sample yields about 160,000 clones, approximately 80% seen once. This sequence was found in a woman aged 45-65 years in good health and CMV-seropositive. The V call is TRBV27, the J call TRBJ2-5; D is undetermined. The sequenced material came from PBMCs. The CDR3 nucleotides are TGTGCCAGCAGTTTCCTAACATCCACAGCTCTAGAGACCCAGTACTTC. This sequence encodes CASSFLTSTALETQYF.